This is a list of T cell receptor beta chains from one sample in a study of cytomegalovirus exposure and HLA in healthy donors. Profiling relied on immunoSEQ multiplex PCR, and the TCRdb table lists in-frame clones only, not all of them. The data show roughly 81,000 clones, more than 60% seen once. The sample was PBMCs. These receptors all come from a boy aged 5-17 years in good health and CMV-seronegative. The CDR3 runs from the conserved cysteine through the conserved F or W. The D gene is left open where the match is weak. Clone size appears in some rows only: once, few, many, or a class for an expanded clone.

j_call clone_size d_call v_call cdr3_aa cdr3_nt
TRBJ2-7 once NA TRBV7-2 CASSLYGSGVPYEQYF TGTGCCAGCAGCCTCTATGGTAGCGGAGTACCCTACGAGCAGTACTTC
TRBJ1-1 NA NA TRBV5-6 CASSRGGLTEAFF TGTGCCAGCAGCCGGGGGGGGCTCACTGAAGCTTTCTTT
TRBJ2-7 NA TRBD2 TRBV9 CASSVWGSGSYEQYF TGTGCCAGCAGCGTGTGGGGTAGCGGGAGTTACGAGCAGTACTTC
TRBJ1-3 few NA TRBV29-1 CSVASGISGNTIYF TGCAGCGTTGCCTCCGGGATCTCTGGAAACACCATATATTTT
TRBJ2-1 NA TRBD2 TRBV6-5 CASSYSAGGFNEQFF TGTGCCAGCAGTTACTCAGCGGGGGGCTTCAATGAGCAGTTCTTC
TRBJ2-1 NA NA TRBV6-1 CASRWGGNYNEQFF TGTGCCAGCAGGTGGGGCGGCAACTACAATGAGCAGTTCTTC
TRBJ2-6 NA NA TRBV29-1 CSVEKEAGANVLTF TGCAGCGTTGAAAAGGAGGCCGGGGCCAACGTCCTGACTTTC
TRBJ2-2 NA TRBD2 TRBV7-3 CASSRLAGARELFF TGTGCCAGCAGCCGACTAGCGGGGGCCCGGGAGCTGTTTTTT
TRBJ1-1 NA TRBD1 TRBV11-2 CASSPDRDTEAFF TGTGCCAGCAGCCCCGACAGGGACACTGAAGCTTTCTTT
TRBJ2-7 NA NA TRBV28 CASSFIRAGEQYF TGTGCCAGCAGTTTCATCAGGGCAGGCGAGCAGTACTTC
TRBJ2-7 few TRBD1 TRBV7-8 CASSLRTGVFEQYF TGTGCCAGCAGCTTAAGGACAGGGGTATTCGAGCAGTACTTC
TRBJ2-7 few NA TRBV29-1 CSVSAGSSYEQYF TGCAGCGTTTCTGCTGGGAGCTCCTACGAGCAGTACTTC
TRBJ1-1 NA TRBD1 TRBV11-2 CASSSRTGATEAFF TGTGCCAGCAGCTCTCGCACAGGGGCCACTGAAGCTTTCTTT
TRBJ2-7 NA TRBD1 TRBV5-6 CASTNWDRDNEQYF TGTGCCAGCACCAACTGGGACAGGGACAACGAGCAGTACTTC
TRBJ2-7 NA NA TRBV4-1 CASSLDTEQYF TGCGCCAGCAGCTTGGACACGGAGCAGTACTTC
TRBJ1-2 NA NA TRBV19 CASTLGYGYTF TGTGCCAGTACCCTAGGCTATGGCTACACCTTC
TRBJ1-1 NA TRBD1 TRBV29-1 CSVRTGDTEAFF TGCAGCGTTCGGACAGGGGACACTGAAGCTTTCTTT
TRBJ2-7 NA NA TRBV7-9 CASSFIQGYEQYF TGTGCCAGCAGCTTCATACAGGGATACGAGCAGTACTTC
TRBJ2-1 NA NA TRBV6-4 CASSVAGGNEQFF TGTGCCAGCAGTGTCGCAGGGGGGAATGAGCAGTTCTTC
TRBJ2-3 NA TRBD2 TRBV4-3 CASSQRLAGSADTQYF TGCGCCAGCAGCCAACGACTAGCGGGATCCGCAGATACGCAGTATTTT
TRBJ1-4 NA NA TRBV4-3 CASSHRPPLTELSNEKLFF TGCGCCAGCAGCCACCGACCCCCACTGACAGAGCTTAGTAATGAAAAACTGTTTTTT
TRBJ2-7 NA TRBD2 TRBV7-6 CASSLGTSGIGEQYF TGTGCCAGCAGCTTAGGGACTAGCGGCATAGGAGAGCAGTACTTC
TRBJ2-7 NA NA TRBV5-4 CASSSKQGQSEQYF TGTGCCAGCAGCTCCAAGCAGGGGCAGAGCGAGCAGTACTTC
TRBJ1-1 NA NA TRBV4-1 CASSQDLQVLMNTEAFF TGCGCCAGCAGCCAAGATCTCCAGGTCCTAATGAACACTGAAGCTTTCTTT
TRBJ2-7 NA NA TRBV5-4 CASSSDGGSYEQYF TGTGCCAGCAGCTCCGACGGGGGAAGCTACGAGCAGTACTTC
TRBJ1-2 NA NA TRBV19 CASRKGQAVGYTF TGTGCCAGTAGGAAGGGGCAGGCGGTAGGCTACACCTTC
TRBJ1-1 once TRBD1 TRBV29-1 CSVTGHRGQGEAFF TGCAGCGTTACGGGACACAGGGGGCAGGGTGAAGCTTTCTTT
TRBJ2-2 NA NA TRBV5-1 CASGSYTGELFF TGCGCCAGCGGCTCTTACACCGGGGAGCTGTTTTTT
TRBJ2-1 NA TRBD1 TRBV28 CASSWVEGQPPNEQFF TGTGCCAGCAGTTGGGTAGAGGGACAGCCCCCCAATGAGCAGTTCTTC
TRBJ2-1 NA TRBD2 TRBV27 CASRRLAGVYEQFF TGTGCCAGCAGGAGACTAGCGGGAGTTTATGAGCAGTTCTTC
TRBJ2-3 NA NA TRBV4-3 CASSQYPDSSDTQYF TGCGCCAGCAGCCAATACCCGGACAGTTCTGATACGCAGTATTTT
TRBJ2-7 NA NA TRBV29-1 CSVELAHNYEQYF TGCAGCGTTGAACTAGCGCACAACTACGAGCAGTACTTC
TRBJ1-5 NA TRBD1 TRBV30 CAWNQGASNQPQHF TGTGCCTGGAATCAGGGGGCTAGCAATCAGCCCCAGCATTTT
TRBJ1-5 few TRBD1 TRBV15 CATSRDTGANQPQHF TGTGCCACCAGCAGAGATACAGGGGCCAATCAGCCCCAGCATTTT
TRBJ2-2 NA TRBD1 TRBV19 CASRTGASGELFF TGTGCCAGTAGGACAGGGGCGTCCGGGGAGCTGTTTTTT
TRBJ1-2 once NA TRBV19 CASSISGAEGYTF TGTGCCAGTAGTATAAGCGGTGCCGAGGGCTACACCTTC
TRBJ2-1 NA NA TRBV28 CASSSITSSGEQFF TGTGCCAGCAGTTCCATAACTAGCTCCGGTGAGCAGTTCTTC
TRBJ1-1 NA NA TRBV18 CASSESNTEAFF TGTGCCAGCTCCGAGTCGAACACTGAAGCTTTCTTT
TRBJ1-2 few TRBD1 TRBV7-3 CASSPSGGKGGYTF TGTGCCAGCAGCCCGTCAGGGGGAAAGGGTGGCTACACCTTC
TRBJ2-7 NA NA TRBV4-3 CASSQGRDSAYEQYF TGCGCCAGCAGCCAAGGGCGGGACAGCGCCTACGAGCAGTACTTC
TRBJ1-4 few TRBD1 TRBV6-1 CASKTGGTGEKLFF TGTGCCAGCAAGACAGGGGGCACGGGTGAAAAACTGTTTTTT
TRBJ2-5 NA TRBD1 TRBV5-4 CASSLGTGGGRLKTQYF TGTGCCAGCAGCTTGGGGACAGGGGGCGGAAGGTTGAAGACCCAGTACTTC
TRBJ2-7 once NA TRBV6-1 CASNPSPAAYEQYF TGTGCCAGCAACCCCAGCCCGGCGGCCTACGAGCAGTACTTC
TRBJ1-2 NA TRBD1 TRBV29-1 CSGGQRNYGYTF TGCAGCGGGGGACAGCGCAACTATGGCTACACCTTC
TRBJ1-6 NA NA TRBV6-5 CASSRDMTSSPLHF TGTGCCAGCAGCCGGGACATGACATCTTCACCCCTCCACTTT
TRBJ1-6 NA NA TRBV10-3 CATVTDFNSPLHF TGTGCCACCGTAACAGATTTCAATTCACCCCTCCACTTT
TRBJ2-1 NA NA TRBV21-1 CASSNARGRGDYNEQFF TGTGCCAGCAGCAACGCTCGAGGGCGCGGGGATTACAATGAGCAGTTCTTC